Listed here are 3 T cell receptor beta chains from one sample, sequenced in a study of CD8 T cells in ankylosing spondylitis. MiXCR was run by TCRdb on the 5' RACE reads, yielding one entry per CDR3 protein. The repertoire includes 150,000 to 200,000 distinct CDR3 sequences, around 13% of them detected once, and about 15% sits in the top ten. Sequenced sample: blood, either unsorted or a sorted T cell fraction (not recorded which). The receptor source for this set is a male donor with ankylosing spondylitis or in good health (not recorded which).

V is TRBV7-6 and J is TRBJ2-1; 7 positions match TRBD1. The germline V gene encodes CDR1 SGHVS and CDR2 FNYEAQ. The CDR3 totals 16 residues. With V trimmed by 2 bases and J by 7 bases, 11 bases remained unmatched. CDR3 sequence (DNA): TGTGCCAGCAGCTTAAGGACCGGGACAGAGACTAATGAGCAGTTCTTC. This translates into CASSLRTGTETNEQFF.

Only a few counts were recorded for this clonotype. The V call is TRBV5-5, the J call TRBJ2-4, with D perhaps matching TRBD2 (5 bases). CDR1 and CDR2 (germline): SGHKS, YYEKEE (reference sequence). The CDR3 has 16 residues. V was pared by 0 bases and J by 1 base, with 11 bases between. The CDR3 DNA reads TGTGCCAGCAGCTTGGGAGGTGGGAGTGCCAAAAACATTCAGTACTTC. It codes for CASSLGGGSAKNIQYF. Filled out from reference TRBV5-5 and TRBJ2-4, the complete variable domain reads DAGVTQSPTHLIKTRGQQVTLRCSPISGHKSVSWYQQVLGQGPQFIFQYYEKEERGRGNFPDRFSARQFPNYSSELNVNALLLGDSALYLCASSLGGGSAKNIQYFGAGTRLSVL.

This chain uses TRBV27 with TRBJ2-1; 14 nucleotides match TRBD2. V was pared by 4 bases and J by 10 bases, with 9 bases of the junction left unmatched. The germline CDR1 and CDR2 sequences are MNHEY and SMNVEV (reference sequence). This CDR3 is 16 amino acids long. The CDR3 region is CASSSGLAGGREEQFF. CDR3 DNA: TGTGCCAGCAGTTCCGGACTAGCGGGAGGACGGGAAGAGCAGTTCTTC.